The 21 T cell receptor beta chains below all came from one sample that was sequenced in a study of cytomegalovirus exposure and HLA in healthy donors. Researchers ran the PCR with 60 Vbeta and 13 Jbeta primers. Assay used: immunoSEQ multiplex PCR; TCRdb lists only in-frame clones, some missing. This table holds some 110,000 clones, 60% to 80% found once. The material sequenced was PBMCs. The source is a middle-aged man in good health and CMV-seropositive.

The chain has TRBV25-1 and TRBJ2-5; D uncertain. Germline lookup yields CDR1 MGHDK and CDR2 SYGVNS. This CDR3 region has 11 residues. V was clipped by 1 base and J by 7 bases, with 4 bases between them. The CDR3 sequence is CASSESRTQYF. As DNA, the CDR3 is TGTGCCAGCAGTGAATCTCGGACCCAGTACTTC.

This clone has just one count. V is TRBV5-1 and J is TRBJ1-6; possibly TRBD1 for D (5 bases). This CDR3 spans 15 amino acids. Germline CDR1 and CDR2: SGHRS and YFSETQ. The V end was cut by 2 bases, the J end by 5 bases, with 11 bases between. The CDR3 region is CASSFRGGDNSPLHF. CDR3 nucleotides: TGCGCCAGCAGCTTCCGCGGGGGGGATAATTCACCCCTCCACTTT.

This clone appeared once. V gene TRBV27 combines with J gene TRBJ1-1; D gene unclear. In germline, CDR1 is MNHEY, CDR2 SMNVEV (reference sequence). V was clipped by 3 bases and J by 5 bases, with 19 bases between them. The CDR3 covers 16 residues. The DNA for the CDR3 is TGTGCCAGCAGTTTGGACTTAGCTTACATGGTGACTGAAGCTTTCTTT. Translating gives CASSLDLAYMVTEAFF.

This clone was seen only once. The chain is built from TRBV13 and TRBJ2-1; D is possibly TRBD2 (6 bases). Between the trimmed V and J ends, which lost 4 bases and 9 bases, there was a span of 13 bases. Germline CDR1 is PRHDT and CDR2 is FYEKMQ (reference sequence). This CDR3 spans 13 amino acids. CDR3 DNA sequence: TGTGCCAGCAGCTCGGAGGGAAGTACTGAGCAGTTCTTC. The encoded protein is CASSSEGSTEQFF.

The chain has TRBV28 and TRBJ2-2; D is uncertain. The length of the CDR3 is 12 residues. Per germline, CDR1 MDHEN and CDR2 SYDVKM. The V gene lost 8 bases and the J gene lost 4 bases, with 8 bases spanning the gap. The CDR3 nucleotides read TGTGCCAGCTCGGTAGCCACCGGGGAGCTGTTTTTT. This translates into CASSVATGELFF.

This sequence joins TRBV5-8 and TRBJ1-1; possibly TRBD1 for D (5 bases). CDR1 and CDR2 (germline): SGHTS, YDEGEE. The CDR3 runs 14 residues. The V gene lost 4 bases and the J gene lost 0 bases, with 10 bases spanning the gap. CDR3 sequence reads: CASSQDTMNTEAFF. In DNA form, the CDR3 reads TGTGCCAGCAGCCAGGACACCATGAACACTGAAGCTTTCTTT. Looking up the rest from reference TRBV5-8 and TRBJ1-1 gives the full variable domain: EAGVTQSPTHLIKTRGQQATLRCSPISGHTSVYWYQQALGLGLQFLLWYDEGEERNRGNFPPRFSGRQFPNYSSELNVNALELEDSALYLCASSQDTMNTEAFFGQGTRLTVV.

This clone came up a few times. At one end, the junction sequence differs from germline, possibly due to a read error. The J gene is TRBJ2-1, the V gene TRBV7-9, with TRBD2 matching over 8 bases. CDR1 and CDR2 (germline): SEHNR, FQNEAQ (reference sequence). This CDR3 is built from 15 residues. For the CDR3, the DNA is TGTTCCAGCAGCCTCAGCGGGAGTGGGGGCAATGAGCAGTTCTTC. Translated: CSSSLSGSGGNEQFF.

This clone was picked up a small number of times. The rearrangement links TRBV5-6 to TRBJ1-6, with a tentative D call TRBD1 (6 bases). Per germline, CDR1 SGHDT and CDR2 YYEEEE. This CDR3 has 15 residues. V lost 7 bases, J lost 4 bases, and 15 bases lay in between. The CDR3 DNA follows: TGTGCCAGCTGGGAGGGAGGGGGGTATAATTCACCCCTCCACTTT. Its translation is CASWEGGGYNSPLHF. The whole variable domain, filled in from reference TRBV5-6 and TRBJ1-6, reads DAGVTQSPTHLIKTRGQQVTLRCSPKSGHDTVSWYQQALGQGPQFIFQYYEEEERQRGNFPDRFSGHQFPNYSSELNVNALLLGDSALYLCASWEGGGYNSPLHFGNGTRLTVT.

This chain uses TRBV19 with TRBJ1-1; no firm D call. From germline, CDR1 is LNHDA and CDR2 SQIVND (reference sequence). CDR3 length equals 13 residues. Trimming shortened V by 3 bases and J by 1 base, and 6 bases separated the two germline ends. The CDR3 protein is CASSMGRNTEAFF. DNA for the CDR3: TGTGCCAGTAGTATGGGGAGGAACACTGAAGCTTTCTTT.

On this clone: Other DNA sequences in this specimen translate into the identical CDR3. This chain joins TRBV7-2 and TRBJ2-5; 7 positions match TRBD1. Germline V gives CDR1 SGHTA, CDR2 FQGNSA. The CDR3 length is 14 residues. After removal of 0 bases from V and 2 bases from J, the junction contained 0 bases not matched to a gene. This CDR3 is CASSLAGQQETQYF. In nucleotides, the CDR3 is TGTGCCAGCAGCTTAGCGGGACAGCAAGAGACCCAGTACTTC.

This rearrangement joins TRBV6-5 to TRBJ2-7; the match to TRBD2 covers 12 bases. The CDR3 runs 13 residues. J was trimmed by 4 bases and V by 9 bases; bases with no gene match: 4. Germline loops: CDR1 MNHEY, CDR2 SVGAGI. The CDR3 protein is CASGLAGLYEQYF. CDR3 sequence (DNA): TGTGCCAGTGGACTAGCGGGGCTATACGAGCAGTACTTC.

The V gene is TRBV7-9, the J gene TRBJ2-2; possibly TRBD2 for D (6 bases). The germline V gene has CDR1 SEHNR and CDR2 FQNEAQ (reference sequence). V was cut by 5 bases and J by 0 bases, with 13 bases left in between. This CDR3 has 16 amino acids. The CDR3 DNA sequence: TGTGCCAGCAGCCTACTAGCCCCGACGAACACCGGGGAGCTGTTTTTT. Residues: CASSLLAPTNTGELFF.

The chain uses TRBV6-1 and TRBJ2-2; D possibly corresponds to TRBD1 (5 bases). V gave up 5 bases and J gave up 7 bases, with 17 bases separating them. The CDR3 sequence is 15 residues long. Per the germline V gene, CDR1 is MNHNS and CDR2 is SASEGT. CDR3 region: CASSSSIDSVGELFF. The CDR3 coding sequence is TGTGCCAGCAGTAGTAGCATAGACAGCGTCGGGGAGCTGTTTTTT.

This chain uses TRBV5-1 with TRBJ2-5, with 7 bases fitting TRBD1. From germline, CDR1 is SGHRS and CDR2 YFSETQ. The CDR3 runs 15 residues. Trimming removed 3 bases from V and 1 base from J; junction bases left unmatched: 6. The DNA of the CDR3 is TGCGCCAGCAGCTGGCAAGGGACAGCCCAAGAGACCCAGTACTTC. This translates into CASSWQGTAQETQYF.

This clone has just one count. The chain combines TRBV11-1 with TRBJ2-1; the D gene is possibly TRBD1 (5 bases). This CDR3 is built from 13 residues. V was shortened by 3 bases and J by 5 bases, with 8 bases between the two germline ends. Germline V gene sequence: CDR1 SGHAT, CDR2 FQDESV (reference sequence). The CDR3 DNA reads as TGTGCCAGCAGCTTTTCAGGGAACAATGAGCAGTTCTTC. Encoded protein: CASSFSGNNEQFF.

This clone has a single count. The chain joins TRBV20-1 to TRBJ1-2; D remains ambiguous. Trimming removed 6 bases at V and 7 bases at J, with 9 bases between. The CDR3 sequence is 10 residues long. Germline V lookup: CDR1 DFQATT, CDR2 SNEGSKA (reference sequence). CDR3 loop: CSAVLRGYTF. As DNA, the CDR3 is TGCAGTGCAGTGCTACGTGGCTACACCTTC.

The gene calls are TRBV6-5 and TRBJ1-3; no firm D call. Trimming removed 5 bases from V and 3 bases from J, with 8 bases in between. The CDR3 consists of 13 residues. Germline V gene sequence: CDR1 MNHEY, CDR2 SVGAGI. The CDR3 nucleotides read TGTGCCAGCAGTGGGGAGAATGGAAACACCATATATTTT. This codes for CASSGENGNTIYF.

This chain connects TRBV27 to TRBJ2-7, with 12 nucleotides matching TRBD2. After removal of 5 bases from V and 6 bases from J, the junction contained 8 bases not matched to a gene. Germline loops: CDR1 MNHEY, CDR2 SMNVEV (reference sequence). The CDR3 has 15 amino acids. The CDR3 DNA is TGTGCCAGCAGTCCCCTAGCGGGAGGGCCCCCCGAGCAGTACTTC. It specifies CASSPLAGGPPEQYF.

In nucleotides, the CDR3 is TGTGCCAGCAGCTTAATGGGCCCCTACAATGAGCAGTTCTTC. Protein sequence: CASSLMGPYNEQFF. V is TRBV7-8 and J is TRBJ2-1; D is ambiguous. CDR3 length equals 14 residues. Per germline, CDR1 SGHVS and CDR2 FQNEAQ. Trimming left V 2 bases short and J 2 bases short, with 7 bases between.

The CDR3 DNA reads TGTGCCAGCAGCTTAAGGACTCCTGCCTCCTACGAGCAGTACTTC. Protein product: CASSLRTPASYEQYF. V is TRBV5-4 and J is TRBJ2-5, with a possible D match to TRBD2 (5 bases). The better agreement between TRBJ2-7 and the DNA end casts doubt on the J call. CDR1 and CDR2 from the germline V gene are SGHNT and YYREEE (reference sequence). CDR3 length: 15 residues.

The V gene is TRBV5-4, the J gene TRBJ2-2, with D unresolved. The CDR3 contains 15 residues. Germline loops: CDR1 SGHNT, CDR2 YYREEE (reference sequence). V dropped 1 base and J dropped 1 base, with 8 bases sitting between them. The CDR3 region is CASSLYGGNTGELFF. The CDR3 DNA follows: TGTGCCAGCAGCTTGTACGGTGGGAACACCGGGGAGCTGTTTTTT.